The present entry profiles one T cell receptor (beta chain) with its context. Its antigen is as yet unknown. The data are from a study of T-cell reconstitution after alpha-beta-depleted transplantation in children. Study findings and constraints: Surviving thymic progenitors and recipient T cells were the source of high TCRbeta diversity at day 60 in some patients. At the one-year point after transplant, T-cell counts and TCRbeta diversity were found to come mostly from T cells that had been newly produced. Reportedly, alpha-beta T cells present about two months post-transplant originated from several hundred expanded clones of graft origin.

During its preparation, the TCRbeta library received unique molecular identifiers. Each CDR3 protein is one row after TCRdb ran MiXCR on the PCR reads. The profile covers about 58,000 distinct CDR3 sequences, with roughly 45% appearing a single time and 95% to 98% taken by the ten largest. V was shortened by 5 bases and J by 6 bases, with 12 bases between the two germline ends. The CDR3 loop spans 13 amino acids. CDR1 is SEHNR and CDR2 is FQNEAQ in the germline V gene (reference sequence). Material: PBMCs, mostly from graft donor cells, obtained 360 days after TCRalphabeta/CD19-depleted stem cell transplant. This TCR was sampled from a male patient aged 10 to 17 who had a stem cell transplant for acute lymphoblastic leukemia, so the T cells may come from the graft donor. The V and J genes are TRBV7-9 and TRBJ2-3, with no clear D. CDR3 bases: TGTGCCAGCAGCCACCCCTTGGGCGATACGCAGTATTTT. It codes for CASSHPLGDTQYF.